The clone carrying this T cell receptor beta chain was counted only a few times. The target antigen is unknown. Via the markers CD45RO/CCR7/CD25/CD127/CD95/CD27, stem cell-like memory, regulatory, central memory and naive CD4+ cells were sorted. Isolated RNA was reverse transcribed in full, so expressed TCRB transcripts were sequenced. Method: immunoSEQ multiplex PCR; TCRdb's copy keeps in-frame clones and lacks some. The table has about 320,000 clones, 12% to 15% seen once. V was shortened by 3 bases and J by 9 bases, with 16 bases between the two germline ends. The CDR3 is 14 amino acids. Germline V gene sequence: CDR1 SGHRS, CDR2 YFSETQ. These data originate in a study of beta chain features in type 1 diabetes. Regarding the study as a whole: cDNA sequencing could over-represent cells with high TCR expression. For patients, the naive, central memory and Treg TCRB repertoires appeared more alike than for healthy donors.

The chain joins TRBV5-1 to TRBJ2-1; D is perhaps TRBD2 (5 bases). This receptor was obtained from a man aged 25 to 40 in good health. The specimen sequenced was central memory CD4+ T cells from blood. The CDR3: CASSWGAANVEQFF. CDR3 DNA: TGCGCCAGCAGCTGGGGAGCCGCAAATGTTGAGCAGTTCTTC. Complete variable domain (other parts from reference TRBV5-1 and TRBJ2-1): KAGVTQTPRYLIKTRGQQVTLSCSPISGHRSVSWYQQTPGQGLQFLFEYFSETQRNKGNFPGRFSGRQFSNSRSEMNVSTLELGDSALYLCASSWGAANVEQFFGPGTRLTVL.